The clone carrying this TCR beta chain appeared once. Antigen: not known. This PCR relied on a set of 60 Vbeta primers and 13 Jbeta primers. Using immunoSEQ multiplex PCR, the repertoire was profiled, and TCRdb retains in-frame clones only, with some absent. The profile shows about 170,000 clones, approximately 79% of them singletons. The data were taken from a study of cytomegalovirus exposure and HLA in healthy donors. Findings of the study overall: TRBV6-2, TRBV6-3 and some other V segments were excluded as indistinguishable.

Trimming cost V 4 bases and J 3 bases, with 15 bases left between them. Germline loops: CDR1 LGHNA, CDR2 YSLEER. The CDR3 spans 15 residues. Material for sequencing was PBMCs. V gene TRBV4-3 combines with J gene TRBJ1-1, with D possibly matching TRBD1 (5 bases). This clonotype was obtained from a man aged 40-49 years in good health and CMV-seropositive. CDR3 sequence: CASSPGRGWYTEAFF. As DNA, the CDR3 is TGCGCCAGCAGCCCGGGGAGGGGTTGGTACACTGAAGCTTTCTTT.